These 7 T cell receptor beta chains share one sample of origin, sequenced in a study of cytomegalovirus exposure and HLA in healthy donors. Primers: 60 Vbeta forward and 13 Jbeta reverse. Repertoires were generated with immunoSEQ multiplex PCR, while TCRdb's copy carries only in-frame clones and drops some. The data hold approximately 190,000 clones, with about four fifths observed a single time. Material for sequencing was PBMCs. Receptors originate from a woman aged 45 to 65 in good health and CMV-seropositive.

Regarding this clone: This likely comes from a read error, as the CDR3 has no conserved phenylalanine or tryptophan at its end. The chain joins TRBV6-6 to TRBJ2-7, with D perhaps matching TRBD1 (5 bases). Trimming took off 2 bases at V and 0 bases at J, with 11 bases between the two ends. Germline-derived CDR1 and CDR2 are MNHNY and SVGAGI (reference sequence). This CDR3 spans 15 amino acids. Here the CDR3 reads CASSYVAGFSYEQYL. CDR3 bases: TGTGCCAGCAGTTACGTCGCAGGGTTCTCCTACGAGCAGTACCTC.

This sequence joins TRBV12-5 and TRBJ1-2, with no clear D. Germline CDR1 reads LGHNT; CDR2 reads FRNRAP. V lost 0 bases, J lost 2 bases, and 7 bases lay in between. The CDR3 extends over 14 amino acids. CDR3 loop: CASGLVPGNYGYTF. For the CDR3, the DNA is TGTGCTAGTGGTTTGGTTCCCGGGAACTATGGCTACACCTTC.

This sequence joins TRBV9 and TRBJ1-2; D is unresolved. The CDR3 covers 15 residues. Germline V gene data show CDR1 as SGDLS and CDR2 as YYNGEE. Trimming shortened V by 4 bases and J by 1 base, and 14 bases separated the two germline ends. The CDR3 protein is CASSIGLPSNYGYTF. The DNA of the CDR3 is TGTGCCAGCAGCATCGGACTACCCAGTAACTATGGCTACACCTTC.

The chain has TRBV30 and TRBJ2-2; 10 nucleotides match TRBD1. With 5 bases clipped from V and 12 bases from J, the junction kept 9 bases outside the gene matches. Germline V lookup: CDR1 GTSNPN, CDR2 SVGIG (reference sequence). The CDR3 spans 13 residues. CDR3 in amino acids: CAWAQDRGSKLFF. In DNA, the CDR3 is TGTGCCTGGGCCCAGGACAGGGGGTCGAAGCTGTTTTTT. Drawing the rest from reference TRBV30 and TRBJ2-2, the complete variable domain is SQTIHQWPATLVQPVGSPLSLECTVEGTSNPNLYWYRQAAGRGLQLLFYSVGIGQISSEVPQNLSASRPQDRQFILSSKKLLLSDSGFYLCAWAQDRGSKLFFGEGSRLTVL.

The J gene is TRBJ2-1, the V gene TRBV4-2, with 9 bases aligning to TRBD2. With V trimmed by 0 bases and J by 0 bases, 3 bases remained unmatched. Germline CDR1 and CDR2: LGHNA and YNFKEQ. The CDR3 sequence is 17 residues long. DNA for the CDR3: TGTGCCAGCAGCCAAGAGCGGGGGGGCAACTCCTACAATGAGCAGTTCTTC. Protein product: CASSQERGGNSYNEQFF.

The chain recombines TRBV7-2 with TRBJ1-2; D is possibly TRBD1 (6 bases). The CDR3 loop spans 14 amino acids. In germline, CDR1 is SGHTA, CDR2 FQGNSA. V shed 1 base and J shed 4 bases, with 10 bases lying between them. The CDR3 loop reads CASSLGGPTYGYTF. The CDR3 nucleotides are TGTGCCAGCAGCTTAGGGGGGCCTACCTATGGCTACACCTTC. The full variable domain, its missing parts supplied by reference TRBV7-2 and TRBJ1-2, is GAGVSQSPSNKVTEKGKDVELRCDPISGHTALYWYRQSLGQGLEFLIYFQGNSAPDKSGLPSDRFSAERTGGSVSTLTIQRTQQEDSAVYLCASSLGGPTYGYTFGSGTRLTVV.

The J gene is TRBJ1-5, the V gene TRBV2, with 10 bases aligning to TRBD1. The CDR3 length is 17 residues. V shed 2 bases, J shed 7 bases, and the junction held 11 bases outside the gene matches. Germline V gene lookup returns CDR1 SNHLY and CDR2 FYNNEI. In DNA form, the CDR3 reads TGTGCCAGCAGTGAATGGGGACAGGGGTCCCATGTCCAGCCCCAGCATTTT. This translates into CASSEWGQGSHVQPQHF.